This T cell receptor beta chain was recovered during a study of blood T cell repertoires in COVID-19. In the study overall: From T cells, B-cell-depleted T cells, or PBMCs came the material, which was cDNA or gDNA.

Assay used: immunoSEQ multiplex PCR; TCRdb lists only in-frame clones, some missing. The data hold around 140,000 clones, with around 91% observed a single time. Per germline, CDR1 GTSNPN and CDR2 SVGIG (reference sequence). J was trimmed by 4 bases and V by 4 bases; bases with no gene match: 1. The CDR3 is 12 amino acids. Seattle patients were enrolled while actively infected and followed longitudinally. The sequence came from a man younger than 35 with COVID-19, enrolled during active disease. The specimen was peripheral blood. The chain recombines TRBV30 with TRBJ1-2; the match to TRBD1 covers 9 bases. The CDR3 nucleotides read TGTGCCTGGATGGACAGGGGCTATGGCTACACCTTC. Amino acids: CAWMDRGYGYTF.